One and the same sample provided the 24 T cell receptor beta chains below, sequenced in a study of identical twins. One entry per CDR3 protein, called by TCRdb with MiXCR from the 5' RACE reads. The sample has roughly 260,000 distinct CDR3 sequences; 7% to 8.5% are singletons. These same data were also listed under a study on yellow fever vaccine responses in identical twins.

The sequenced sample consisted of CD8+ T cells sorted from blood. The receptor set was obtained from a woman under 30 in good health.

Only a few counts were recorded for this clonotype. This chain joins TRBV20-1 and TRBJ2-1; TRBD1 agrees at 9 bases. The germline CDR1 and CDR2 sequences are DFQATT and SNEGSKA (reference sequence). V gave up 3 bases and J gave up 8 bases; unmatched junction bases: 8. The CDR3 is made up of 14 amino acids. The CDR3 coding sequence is TGCAGTGCTAGGGGACAGGGCGCTTTAGATGAGCAGTTCTTC. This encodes CSARGQGALDEQFF.

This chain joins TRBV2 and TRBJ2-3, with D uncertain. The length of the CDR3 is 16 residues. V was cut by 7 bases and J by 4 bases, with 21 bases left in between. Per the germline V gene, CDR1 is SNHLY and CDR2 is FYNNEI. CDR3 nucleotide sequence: TGTGCCAGCACCCGCTTGGTGGGGTCCCCCCCAGATACGCAGTATTTT. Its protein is CASTRLVGSPPDTQYF.

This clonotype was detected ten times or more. The CDR3 DNA reads TGTGCCAGCAGCCTTTCAGCCGGGGTCGGCACTGAAGCTTTCTTT. The encoded protein is CASSLSAGVGTEAFF. The chain employs TRBV7-9 and TRBJ1-1; D is unresolved. The CDR3 contains 15 residues. V was cut by 5 bases and J by 4 bases, with 17 bases left in between. The germline gives CDR1 SEHNR, CDR2 FQNEAQ (reference sequence).

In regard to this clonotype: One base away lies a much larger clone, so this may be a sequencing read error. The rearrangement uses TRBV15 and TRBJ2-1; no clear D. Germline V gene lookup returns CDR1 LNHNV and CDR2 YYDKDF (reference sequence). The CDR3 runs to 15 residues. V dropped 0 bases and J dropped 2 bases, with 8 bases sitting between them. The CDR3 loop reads CATSREAVTYNEQFF. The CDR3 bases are TGTGCCACCAGCAGAGAGGCGGTGACCTACAATGAGCAGTTCTTC.

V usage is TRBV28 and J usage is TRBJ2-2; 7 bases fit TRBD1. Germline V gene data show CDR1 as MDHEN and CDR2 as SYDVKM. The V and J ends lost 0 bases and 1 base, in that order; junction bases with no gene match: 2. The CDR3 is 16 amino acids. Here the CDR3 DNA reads TGTGCCAGCAGTTTATGGGGACAGAAGAACACCGGGGAGCTGTTTTTT. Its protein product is CASSLWGQKNTGELFF.

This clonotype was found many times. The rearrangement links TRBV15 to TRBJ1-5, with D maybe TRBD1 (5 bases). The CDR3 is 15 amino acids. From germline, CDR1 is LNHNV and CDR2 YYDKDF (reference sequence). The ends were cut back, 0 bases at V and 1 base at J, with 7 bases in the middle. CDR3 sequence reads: CATSRDRASNQPQHF. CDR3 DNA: TGTGCCACCAGCAGAGACAGGGCGAGCAATCAGCCCCAGCATTTT.

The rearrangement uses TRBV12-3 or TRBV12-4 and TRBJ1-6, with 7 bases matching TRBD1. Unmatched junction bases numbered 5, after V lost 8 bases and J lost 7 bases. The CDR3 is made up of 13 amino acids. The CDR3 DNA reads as TGTGCCAGCGGGCAGGGGGACAATTCACCCCTCCACTTT. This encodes CASGQGDNSPLHF.

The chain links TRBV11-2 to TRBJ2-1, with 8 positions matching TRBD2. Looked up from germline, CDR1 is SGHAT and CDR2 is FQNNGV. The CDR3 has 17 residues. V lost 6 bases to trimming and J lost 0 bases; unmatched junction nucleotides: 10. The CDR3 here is CASREWSGGISYNEQFF. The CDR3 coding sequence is TGTGCCAGCAGAGAGTGGTCGGGAGGGATCTCCTACAATGAGCAGTTCTTC.

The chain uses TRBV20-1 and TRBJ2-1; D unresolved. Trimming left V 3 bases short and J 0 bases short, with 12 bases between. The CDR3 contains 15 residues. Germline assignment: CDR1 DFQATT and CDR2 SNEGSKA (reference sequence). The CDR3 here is CSARLARRSYNEQFF. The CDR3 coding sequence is TGCAGTGCTAGGTTGGCGCGACGCTCCTACAATGAGCAGTTCTTC.

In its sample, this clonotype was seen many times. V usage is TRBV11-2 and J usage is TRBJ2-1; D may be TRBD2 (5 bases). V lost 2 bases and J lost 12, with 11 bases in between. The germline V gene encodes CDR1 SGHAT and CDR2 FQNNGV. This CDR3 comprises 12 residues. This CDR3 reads CASSLSGSSQFF. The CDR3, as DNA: TGTGCCAGCAGCTTAAGTGGGAGTTCGCAGTTCTTC.

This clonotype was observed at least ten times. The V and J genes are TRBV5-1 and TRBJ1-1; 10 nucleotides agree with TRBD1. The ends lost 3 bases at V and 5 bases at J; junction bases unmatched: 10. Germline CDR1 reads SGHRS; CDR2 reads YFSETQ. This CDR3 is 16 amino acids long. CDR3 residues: CASSWRQGAFSTEAFF. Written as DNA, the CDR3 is TGCGCCAGCAGCTGGCGACAGGGGGCTTTCTCGACTGAAGCTTTCTTT.

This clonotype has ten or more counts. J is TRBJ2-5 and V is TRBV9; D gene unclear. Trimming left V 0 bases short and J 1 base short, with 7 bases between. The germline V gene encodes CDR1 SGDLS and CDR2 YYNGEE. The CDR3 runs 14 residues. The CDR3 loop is CASSVGSFQETQYF. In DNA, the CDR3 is TGTGCCAGCAGCGTAGGCAGCTTCCAAGAGACCCAGTACTTC.

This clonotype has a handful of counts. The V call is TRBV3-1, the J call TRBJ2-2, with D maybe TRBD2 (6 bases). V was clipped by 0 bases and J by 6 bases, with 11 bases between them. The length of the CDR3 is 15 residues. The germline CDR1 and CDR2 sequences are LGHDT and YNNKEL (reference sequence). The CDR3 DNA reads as TGTGCCAGCAGCCAAGATCGCGGGGCCCCCGGGGAGCTGTTTTTT. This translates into CASSQDRGAPGELFF.

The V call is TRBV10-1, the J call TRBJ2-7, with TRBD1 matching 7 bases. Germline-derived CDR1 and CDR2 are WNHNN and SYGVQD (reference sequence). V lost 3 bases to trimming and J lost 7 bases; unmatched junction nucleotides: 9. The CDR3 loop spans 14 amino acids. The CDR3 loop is CASSESGTANEQYF. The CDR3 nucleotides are TGCGCCAGCAGTGAATCCGGGACAGCAAATGAGCAGTACTTC.

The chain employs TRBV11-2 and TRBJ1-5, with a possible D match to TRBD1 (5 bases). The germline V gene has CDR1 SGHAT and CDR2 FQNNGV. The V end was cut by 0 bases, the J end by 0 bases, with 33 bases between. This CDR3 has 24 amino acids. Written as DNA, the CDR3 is TGTGCCAGCAGCTTAGAGGGGGGGAGGCCGCCGCAGCCCCGCGTGAATTATAGCAATCAGCCCCAGCATTTT. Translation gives CASSLEGGRPPQPRVNYSNQPQHF.

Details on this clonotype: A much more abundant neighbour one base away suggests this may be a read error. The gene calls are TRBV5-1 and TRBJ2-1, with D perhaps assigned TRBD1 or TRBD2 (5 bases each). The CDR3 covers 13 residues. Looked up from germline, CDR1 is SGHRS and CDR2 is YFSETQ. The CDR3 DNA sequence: TGCGCCAGCAGCTTCCGGGGCTACGATGAGCAGTTCTTC. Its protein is CASSFRGYDEQFF.

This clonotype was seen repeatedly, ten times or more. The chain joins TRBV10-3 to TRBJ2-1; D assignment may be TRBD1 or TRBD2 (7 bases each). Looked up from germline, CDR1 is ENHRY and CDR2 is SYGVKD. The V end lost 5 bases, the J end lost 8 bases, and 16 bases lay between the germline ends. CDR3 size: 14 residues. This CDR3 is CAISHAGGVDEQFF. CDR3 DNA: TGTGCCATCAGTCACGCAGGGGGGGTCGATGAGCAGTTCTTC.

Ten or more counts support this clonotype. CDR3 in DNA: TGCGCCAGCAGCTTGGCGGGACTAGCCCTCTCGGCCGAGCAGTACTTC. It yields the protein CASSLAGLALSAEQYF. The J gene is TRBJ2-7, the V gene TRBV5-1; 9 bases are a match to TRBD2. Per germline, CDR1 SGHRS and CDR2 YFSETQ. V lost 0 bases and J lost 6; bases outside the gene matches: 10. This CDR3 is built from 16 residues.

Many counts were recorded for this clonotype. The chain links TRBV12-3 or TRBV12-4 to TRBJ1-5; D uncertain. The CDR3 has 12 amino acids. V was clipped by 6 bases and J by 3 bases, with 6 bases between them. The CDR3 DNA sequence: TGTGCCAGCAGCCAGGTCAATCAGCCCCAGCATTTT. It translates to CASSQVNQPQHF.

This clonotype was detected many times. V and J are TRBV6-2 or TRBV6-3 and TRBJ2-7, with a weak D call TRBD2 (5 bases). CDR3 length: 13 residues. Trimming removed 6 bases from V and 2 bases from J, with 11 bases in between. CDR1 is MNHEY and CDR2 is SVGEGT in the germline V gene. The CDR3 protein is CASSVSDAYEQYV. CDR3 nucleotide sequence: TGTGCCAGCAGCGTTAGCGATGCCTACGAGCAGTACGTC.

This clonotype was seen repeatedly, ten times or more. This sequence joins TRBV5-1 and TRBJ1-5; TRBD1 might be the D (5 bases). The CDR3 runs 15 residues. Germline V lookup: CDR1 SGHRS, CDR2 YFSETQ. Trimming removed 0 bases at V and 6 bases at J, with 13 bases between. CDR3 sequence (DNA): TGCGCCAGCAGCTTGGCCAGGGTGGAAGTTCAGCCCCAGCATTTT. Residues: CASSLARVEVQPQHF.

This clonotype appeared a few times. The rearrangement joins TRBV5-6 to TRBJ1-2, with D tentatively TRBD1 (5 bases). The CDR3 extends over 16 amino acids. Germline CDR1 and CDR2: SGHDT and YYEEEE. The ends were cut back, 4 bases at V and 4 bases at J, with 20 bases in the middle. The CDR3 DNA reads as TGTGCCAGCAGCAGCGCCTTACAGGCTAGATTCTATGGCTACACCTTC. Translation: CASSSALQARFYGYTF. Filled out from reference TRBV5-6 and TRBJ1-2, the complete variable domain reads DAGVTQSPTHLIKTRGQQVTLRCSPKSGHDTVSWYQQALGQGPQFIFQYYEEEERQRGNFPDRFSGHQFPNYSSELNVNALLLGDSALYLCASSSALQARFYGYTFGSGTRLTVV.

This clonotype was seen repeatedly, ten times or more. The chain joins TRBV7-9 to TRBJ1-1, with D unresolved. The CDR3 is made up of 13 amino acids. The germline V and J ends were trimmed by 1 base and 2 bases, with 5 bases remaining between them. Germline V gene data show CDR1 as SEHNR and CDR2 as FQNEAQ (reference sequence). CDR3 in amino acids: CASSLEPNTEAFF. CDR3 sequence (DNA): TGTGCCAGCAGCTTAGAACCCAACACTGAAGCTTTCTTT.

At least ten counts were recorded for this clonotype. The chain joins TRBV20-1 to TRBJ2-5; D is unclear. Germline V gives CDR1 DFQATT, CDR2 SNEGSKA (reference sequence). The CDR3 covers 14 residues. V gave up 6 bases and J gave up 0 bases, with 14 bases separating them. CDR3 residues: CSATSYRDQETQYF. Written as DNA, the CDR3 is TGCAGTGCCACCTCTTATAGAGACCAAGAGACCCAGTACTTC.